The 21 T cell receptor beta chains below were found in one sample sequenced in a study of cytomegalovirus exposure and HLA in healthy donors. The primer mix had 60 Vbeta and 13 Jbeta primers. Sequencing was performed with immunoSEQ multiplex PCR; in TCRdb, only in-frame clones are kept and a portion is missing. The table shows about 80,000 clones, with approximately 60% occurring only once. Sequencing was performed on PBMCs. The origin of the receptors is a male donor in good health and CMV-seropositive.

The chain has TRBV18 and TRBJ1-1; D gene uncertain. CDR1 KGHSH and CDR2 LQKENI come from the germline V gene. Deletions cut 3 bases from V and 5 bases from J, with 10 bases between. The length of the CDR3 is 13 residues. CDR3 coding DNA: TGTGCCAGCTCACCCGGGAGGGTGACTGAAGCTTTCTTT. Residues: CASSPGRVTEAFF.

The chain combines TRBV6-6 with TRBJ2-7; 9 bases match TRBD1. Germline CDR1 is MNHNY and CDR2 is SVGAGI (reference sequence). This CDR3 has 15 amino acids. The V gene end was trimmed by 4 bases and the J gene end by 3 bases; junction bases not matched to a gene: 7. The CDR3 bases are TGTGCCAGCAGTTTTCCGGGACAGGGACACTACGAGCAGTACTTC. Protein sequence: CASSFPGQGHYEQYF.

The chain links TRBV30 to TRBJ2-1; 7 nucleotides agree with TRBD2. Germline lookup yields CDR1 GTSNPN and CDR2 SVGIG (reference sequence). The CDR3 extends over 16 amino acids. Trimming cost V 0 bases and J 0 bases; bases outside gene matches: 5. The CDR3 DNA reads TGTGCCTGGAGTGTACTCGGGGGGAGCTCCTACAATGAGCAGTTCTTC. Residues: CAWSVLGGSSYNEQFF.

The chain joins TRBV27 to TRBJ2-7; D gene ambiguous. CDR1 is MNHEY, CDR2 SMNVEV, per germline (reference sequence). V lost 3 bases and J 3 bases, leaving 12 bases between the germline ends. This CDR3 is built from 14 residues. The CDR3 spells CASSLGDQGYEQYF. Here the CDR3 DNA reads TGTGCCAGCAGTTTGGGCGACCAAGGCTACGAGCAGTACTTC.

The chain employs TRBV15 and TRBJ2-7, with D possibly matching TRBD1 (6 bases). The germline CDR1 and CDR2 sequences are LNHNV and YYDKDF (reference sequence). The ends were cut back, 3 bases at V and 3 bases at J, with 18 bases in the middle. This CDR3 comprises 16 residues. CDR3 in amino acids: CATSSDRTGSHYEQYF. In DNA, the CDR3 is TGTGCCACCAGCAGCGACCGAACAGGGAGCCACTACGAGCAGTACTTC.

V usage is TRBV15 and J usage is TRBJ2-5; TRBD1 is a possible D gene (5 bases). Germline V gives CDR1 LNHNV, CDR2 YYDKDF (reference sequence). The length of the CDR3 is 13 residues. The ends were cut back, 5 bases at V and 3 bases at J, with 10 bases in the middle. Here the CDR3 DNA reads TGTGCCACCAGCGAAGGGGCGAAAGAGACCCAGTACTTC. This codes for CATSEGAKETQYF.

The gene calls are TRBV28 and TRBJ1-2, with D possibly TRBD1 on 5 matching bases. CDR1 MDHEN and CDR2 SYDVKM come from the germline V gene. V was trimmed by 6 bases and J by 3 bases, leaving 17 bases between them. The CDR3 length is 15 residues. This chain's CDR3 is CASRSGARNDYGYTF. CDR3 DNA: TGTGCCAGCAGGAGCGGGGCACGAAACGACTATGGCTACACCTTC.

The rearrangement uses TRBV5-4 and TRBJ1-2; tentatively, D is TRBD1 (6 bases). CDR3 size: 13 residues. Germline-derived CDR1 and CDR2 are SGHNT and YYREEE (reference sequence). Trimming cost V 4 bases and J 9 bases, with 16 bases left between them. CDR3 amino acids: CASSDTGRGSYTF. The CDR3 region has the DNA TGTGCCAGCAGCGATACAGGGAGGGGAAGCTACACCTTC.

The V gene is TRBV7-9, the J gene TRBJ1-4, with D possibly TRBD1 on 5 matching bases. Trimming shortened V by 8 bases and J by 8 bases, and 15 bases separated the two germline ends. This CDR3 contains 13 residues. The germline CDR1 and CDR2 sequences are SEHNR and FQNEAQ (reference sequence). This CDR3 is CASSFQGQEKLFF. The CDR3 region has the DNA TGTGCCAGCTCTTTCCAGGGTCAGGAAAAACTGTTTTTT. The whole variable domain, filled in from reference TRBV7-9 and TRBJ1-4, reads DTGVSQNPRHKITKRGQNVTFRCDPISEHNRLYWYRQTLGQGPEFLTYFQNEAQLEKSRLLSDRFSAERPKGSFSTLEIQRTEQGDSAMYLCASSFQGQEKLFFGSGTQLSVL.

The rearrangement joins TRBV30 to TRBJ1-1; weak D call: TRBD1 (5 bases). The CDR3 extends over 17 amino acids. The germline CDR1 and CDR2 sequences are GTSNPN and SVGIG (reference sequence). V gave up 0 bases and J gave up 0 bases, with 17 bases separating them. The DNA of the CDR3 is TGTGCCTGGAGTGTATTCGAGCAGGGTGGGTTGAACACTGAAGCTTTCTTT. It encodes CAWSVFEQGGLNTEAFF.

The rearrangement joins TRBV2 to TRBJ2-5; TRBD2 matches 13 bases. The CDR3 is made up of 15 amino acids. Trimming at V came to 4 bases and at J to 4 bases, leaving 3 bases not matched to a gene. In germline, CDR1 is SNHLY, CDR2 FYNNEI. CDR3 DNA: TGTGCCAGCAGTGTTCGACTAGCGGGGGGAGAGACCCAGTACTTC. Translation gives CASSVRLAGGETQYF. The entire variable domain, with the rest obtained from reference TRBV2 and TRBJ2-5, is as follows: EPEVTQTPSHQVTQMGQEVILRCVPISNHLYFYWYRQILGQKVEFLVSFYNNEISEKSEIFDDQFSVERPDGSNFTLKIRSTKLEDSAMYFCASSVRLAGGETQYFGPGTRLLVL.

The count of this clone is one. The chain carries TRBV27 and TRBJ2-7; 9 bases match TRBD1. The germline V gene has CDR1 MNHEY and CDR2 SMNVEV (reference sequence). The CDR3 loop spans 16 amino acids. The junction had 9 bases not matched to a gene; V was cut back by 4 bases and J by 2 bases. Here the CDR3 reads CASSSPGTGMTYEQYF. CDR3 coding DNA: TGTGCCAGCAGTTCCCCCGGGACAGGGATGACCTACGAGCAGTACTTC.

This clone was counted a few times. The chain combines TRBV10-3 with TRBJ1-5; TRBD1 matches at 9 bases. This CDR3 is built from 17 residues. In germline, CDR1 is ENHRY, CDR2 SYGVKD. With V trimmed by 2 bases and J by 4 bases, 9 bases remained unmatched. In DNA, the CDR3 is TGTGCCATCAGTGAGCCTCGGGGGGGACAGGGAAATCAGCCCCAGCATTTT. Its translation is CAISEPRGGQGNQPQHF.

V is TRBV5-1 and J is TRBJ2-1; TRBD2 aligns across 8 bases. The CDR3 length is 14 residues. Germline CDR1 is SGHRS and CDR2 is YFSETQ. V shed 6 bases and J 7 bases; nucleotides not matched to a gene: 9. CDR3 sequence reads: CASTPGAGVNEQFF. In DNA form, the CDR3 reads TGCGCCAGCACCCCGGGAGCGGGAGTAAATGAGCAGTTCTTC.

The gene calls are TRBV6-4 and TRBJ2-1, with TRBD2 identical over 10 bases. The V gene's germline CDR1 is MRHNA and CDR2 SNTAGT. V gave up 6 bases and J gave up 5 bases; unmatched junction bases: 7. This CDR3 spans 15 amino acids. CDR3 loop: CASRRAGGPNNEQFF. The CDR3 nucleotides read TGTGCCAGCAGACGAGCGGGGGGGCCGAACAATGAGCAGTTCTTC.

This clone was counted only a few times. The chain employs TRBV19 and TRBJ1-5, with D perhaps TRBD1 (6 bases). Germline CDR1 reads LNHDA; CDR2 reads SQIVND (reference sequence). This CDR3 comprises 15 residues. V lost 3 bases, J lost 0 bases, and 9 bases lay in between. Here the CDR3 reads CASSIGQFSNQPQHF. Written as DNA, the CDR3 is TGTGCCAGTAGTATCGGACAGTTTAGCAATCAGCCCCAGCATTTT.

As DNA, the CDR3 is TGTGCCTGGAGTGGCCCCCGAGCGGGAGTTTCAGATACGCAGTATTTT. Amino acids: CAWSGPRAGVSDTQYF. This rearrangement joins TRBV30 to TRBJ2-3; 8 bases line up with TRBD2. The V gene's germline CDR1 is GTSNPN and CDR2 SVGIG (reference sequence). The CDR3 contains 16 residues. Unmatched junction bases numbered 10, after V lost 1 base and J lost 4 bases.

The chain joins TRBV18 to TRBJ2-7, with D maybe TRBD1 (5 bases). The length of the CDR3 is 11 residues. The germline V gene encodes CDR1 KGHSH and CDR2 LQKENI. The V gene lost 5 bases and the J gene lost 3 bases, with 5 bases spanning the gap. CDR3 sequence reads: CASSDSYEQYF. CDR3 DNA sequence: TGTGCCAGCTCAGACAGCTACGAGCAGTACTTC.

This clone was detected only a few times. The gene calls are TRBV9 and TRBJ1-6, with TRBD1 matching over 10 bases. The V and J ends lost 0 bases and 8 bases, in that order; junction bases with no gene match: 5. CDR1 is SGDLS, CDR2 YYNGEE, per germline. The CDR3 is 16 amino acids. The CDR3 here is CASSVDKTGGHSPLHF. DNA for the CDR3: TGTGCCAGCAGCGTAGATAAGACAGGGGGCCATTCACCCCTCCACTTT.

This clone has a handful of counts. CDR3 amino acids: CASRDSVAGSYEQYF. CDR3 nucleotides: TGTGCCAGCAGGGACTCGGTAGCGGGATCCTACGAGCAGTACTTC. The V call is TRBV28, the J call TRBJ2-7; 8 bases match TRBD2. V shed 6 bases and J 1 base; nucleotides not matched to a gene: 8. The CDR3 consists of 15 residues. CDR1 is MDHEN, CDR2 SYDVKM, per germline.

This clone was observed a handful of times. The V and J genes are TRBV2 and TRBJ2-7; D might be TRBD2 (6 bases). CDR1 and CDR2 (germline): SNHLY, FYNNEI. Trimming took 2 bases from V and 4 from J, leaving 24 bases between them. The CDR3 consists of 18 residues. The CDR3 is CASSEPLKTSPRMYEQYF. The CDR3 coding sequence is TGTGCCAGCAGTGAACCACTCAAGACTAGTCCCAGAATGTACGAGCAGTACTTC. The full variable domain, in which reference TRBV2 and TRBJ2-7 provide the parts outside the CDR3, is EPEVTQTPSHQVTQMGQEVILRCVPISNHLYFYWYRQILGQKVEFLVSFYNNEISEKSEIFDDQFSVERPDGSNFTLKIRSTKLEDSAMYFCASSEPLKTSPRMYEQYFGPGTRLTVT.